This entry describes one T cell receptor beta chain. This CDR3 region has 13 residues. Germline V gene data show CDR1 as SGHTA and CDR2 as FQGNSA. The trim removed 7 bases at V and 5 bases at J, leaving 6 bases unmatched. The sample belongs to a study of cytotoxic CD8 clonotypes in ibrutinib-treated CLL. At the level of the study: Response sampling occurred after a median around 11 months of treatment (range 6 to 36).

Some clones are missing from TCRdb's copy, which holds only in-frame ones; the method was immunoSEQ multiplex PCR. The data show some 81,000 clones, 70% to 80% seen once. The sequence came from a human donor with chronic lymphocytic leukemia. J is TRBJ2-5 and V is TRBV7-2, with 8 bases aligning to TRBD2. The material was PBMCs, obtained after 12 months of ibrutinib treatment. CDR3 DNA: TGTGCCAGCAACCAGCGGGAGTTGGAGACCCAGTACTTC. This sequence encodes CASNQRELETQYF. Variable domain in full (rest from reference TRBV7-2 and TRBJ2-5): GAGVSQSPSNKVTEKGKDVELRCDPISGHTALYWYRQSLGQGLEFLIYFQGNSAPDKSGLPSDRFSAERTGGSVSTLTIQRTQQEDSAVYLCASNQRELETQYFGPGTRLLVL.